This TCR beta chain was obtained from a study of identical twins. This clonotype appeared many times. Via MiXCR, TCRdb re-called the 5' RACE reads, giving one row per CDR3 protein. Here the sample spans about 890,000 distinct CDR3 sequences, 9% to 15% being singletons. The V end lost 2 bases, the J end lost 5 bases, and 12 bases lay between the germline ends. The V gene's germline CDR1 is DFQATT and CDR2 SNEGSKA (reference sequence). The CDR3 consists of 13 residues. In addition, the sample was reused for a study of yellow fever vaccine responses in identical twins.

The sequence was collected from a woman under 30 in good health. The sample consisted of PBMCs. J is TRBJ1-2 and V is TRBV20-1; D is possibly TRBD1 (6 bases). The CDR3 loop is CSARTRQEYGYTF. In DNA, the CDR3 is TGCAGTGCTAGAACCCGACAGGAATATGGCTACACCTTC.